Sequencing of this T cell receptor (beta chain) was carried out in a study of T cells in Graves' hyperthyroidism and ophthalmopathy. About this clonotype itself: Its antigen is not known.

Using RNA transcripts as the source, TCR beta CDR3 regions were amplified. A set of HTBI primers served as the primers for a first-round RT-PCR of the TCR CDR3. A single record per CDR3 protein comes from TCRdb applying MiXCR to the multiplex PCR reads. The sample yields approximately 590,000 distinct CDR3 sequences, around 42% seen once. General study findings and limits: Ophthalmopathy was separated from stable hyperthyroidism by a 13 V-J model. Ophthalmopathy, as predicted by the model, came a median about seven months after the prediction.

Participants, patients aged 18 to 65, had newly diagnosed hyperthyroidism with a duration under 2 months. The diagnostic basis comprised clinical symptoms, serum thyroxine and TRAb, thyroid ultrasound and orbital computed tomography. The sample was peripheral blood or thyroid tissue (not recorded which). The TCR originated in a woman aged 18-29 years with Graves' hyperthyroidism.

DNA of the CDR3: TGTGCTAGTGGTCCCTCAGGACCTAACACTGAAGCTTTCTTT. Amino acid sequence: CASGPSGPNTEAFF. V and J are TRBV12-5 and TRBJ1-1; D unresolved. The CDR3 contains 14 residues. Deletions cut 5 bases from V and 2 bases from J, with 12 bases between. Germline CDR1 reads LGHNT; CDR2 reads FRNRAP.